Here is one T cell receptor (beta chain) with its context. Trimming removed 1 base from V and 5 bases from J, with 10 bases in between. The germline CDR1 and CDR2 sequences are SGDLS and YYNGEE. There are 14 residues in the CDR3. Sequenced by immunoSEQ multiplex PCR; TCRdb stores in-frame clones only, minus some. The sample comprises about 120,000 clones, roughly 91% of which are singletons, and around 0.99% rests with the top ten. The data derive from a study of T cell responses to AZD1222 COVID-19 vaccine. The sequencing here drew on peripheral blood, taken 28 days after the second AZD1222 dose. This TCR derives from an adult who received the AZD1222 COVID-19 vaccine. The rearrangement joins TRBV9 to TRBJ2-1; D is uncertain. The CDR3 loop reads CASSVLAQNNEQFF. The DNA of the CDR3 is TGTGCCAGCAGCGTACTGGCGCAAAACAATGAGCAGTTCTTC.